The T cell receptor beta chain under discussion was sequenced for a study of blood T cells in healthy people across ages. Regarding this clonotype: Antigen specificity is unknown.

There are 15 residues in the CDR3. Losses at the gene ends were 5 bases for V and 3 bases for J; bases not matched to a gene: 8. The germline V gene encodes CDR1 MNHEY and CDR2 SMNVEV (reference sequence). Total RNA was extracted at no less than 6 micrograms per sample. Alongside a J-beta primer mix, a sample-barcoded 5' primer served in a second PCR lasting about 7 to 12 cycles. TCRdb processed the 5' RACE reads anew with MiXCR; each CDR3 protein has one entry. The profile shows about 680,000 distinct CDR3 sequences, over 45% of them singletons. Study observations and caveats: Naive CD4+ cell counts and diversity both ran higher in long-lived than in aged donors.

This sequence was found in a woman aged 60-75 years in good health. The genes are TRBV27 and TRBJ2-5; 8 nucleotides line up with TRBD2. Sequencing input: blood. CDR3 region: CASSIGSGGEETQYF. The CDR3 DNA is TGTGCCAGCAGTATCGGGTCGGGGGGGGAAGAGACCCAGTACTTC.